This T cell receptor beta chain was recorded in a study of monozygotic twins with inflammatory bowel disease. A 6-nucleotide sample barcode was carried by the UMIs, which template switching added. TCRdb re-called the 5' RACE reads and gives one entry per CDR3 protein, without DNA. The sample includes approximately 150,000 distinct CDR3 sequences. Whole-study results and caveats: Comparison of concordant versus discordant twins revealed no difference in repertoire similarity, possibly due to limited power.

As to this clonotype: Its antigen is still unknown.

The CDR3 covers 13 residues. Germline CDR1 and CDR2: SQVTM and ANQGSEA. The gene calls are TRBV29-1 and TRBJ2-7; the TCRdb D gene call, TRBD1, has no DNA to confirm it. This clonotype was obtained from a human donor with ulcerative colitis or Crohn's disease, or a healthy co-twin of an affected twin (not recorded which). The sequencing input was blood. The CDR3 reads CSVCLKQGYEQYF.